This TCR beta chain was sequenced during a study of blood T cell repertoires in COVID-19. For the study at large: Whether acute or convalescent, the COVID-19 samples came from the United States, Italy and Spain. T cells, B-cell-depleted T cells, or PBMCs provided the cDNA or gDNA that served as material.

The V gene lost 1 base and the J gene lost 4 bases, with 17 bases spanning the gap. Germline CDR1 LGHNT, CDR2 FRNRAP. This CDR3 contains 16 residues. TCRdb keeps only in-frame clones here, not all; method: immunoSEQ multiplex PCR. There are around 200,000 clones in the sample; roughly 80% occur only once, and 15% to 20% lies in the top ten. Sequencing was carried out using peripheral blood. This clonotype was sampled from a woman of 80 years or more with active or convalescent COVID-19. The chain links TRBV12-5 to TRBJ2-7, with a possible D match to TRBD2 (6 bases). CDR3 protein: CASGLEYGGSLYEQYF. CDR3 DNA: TGTGCTAGTGGTTTGGAGTACGGGGGTTCTCTTTACGAGCAGTACTTC.